The rows below give T cell receptor beta chains drawn from one sample of a study of spatial heterogeneity in lung cancer. TCRdb recomputed calls from the 5' RACE reads with MiXCR, one row per CDR3 protein. The sample has 2,000 to 2,500 distinct CDR3 sequences, 1.1% seen once. The material was lung tumor tissue, obtained at surgery. Every receptor here comes from a male donor with early-stage non-small cell lung cancer. Each CDR3 is given with its conserved first and last residue. The order of the fields is J gene, clone size, D gene, V gene, CDR3 DNA, CDR3 protein. A D gene is named only where the DNA matches it firmly. Each size is how often the clone was seen (once, few, many) or a class if it is expanded.

>TRBJ2-2|medium-sized|NA|TRBV19
TGTGCCAGTACCATGGGGACTGCGGGTGCCGGGGAGCTGTTTTTT
CASTMGTAGAGELFF
>TRBJ2-1|medium-sized|NA|TRBV10-2
TGCGCCAGCAAAGAACAACCAACCTCCTACAATGAGCAGTTCTTC
CASKEQPTSYNEQFF
>TRBJ1-2|medium-sized|NA|TRBV20-1
TGCAGTGTTCATTCCACAAGGGACGCCTATGGCTACACCTTC
CSVHSTRDAYGYTF
>TRBJ1-4|medium-sized|NA|TRBV6-6
TGTGCCAGCAGTCCTCCTTCCGGGGCTGGGAATGAAAAACTGTTTTTT
CASSPPSGAGNEKLFF
>TRBJ2-1|medium-sized|TRBD2|TRBV7-8
TGTGCCAGCAGCTACGGGACTAGCGGGGGGGCTTACAATGAGCAGTTCTTC
CASSYGTSGGAYNEQFF
>TRBJ1-1|many|TRBD1|TRBV7-2
TGTGCCAGCAGCTTAGCGTCGACAGGGGCGAGAGCTTTCTTT
CASSLASTGARAFF
>TRBJ2-5|large|TRBD1|TRBV7-9
TGTGCCAGCAGCCCAGGGGGCATAGAGACCCAGTACTTC
CASSPGGIETQYF
>TRBJ2-2|medium-sized|NA|TRBV20-1
TGCAGTGCTAGAAAGCCGGGAGCTAACACCGGGGAGCTGTTTTTT
CSARKPGANTGELFF
>TRBJ2-7|medium-sized|TRBD2|TRBV4-2
TGTGCCAGCAGCCTTGGACTAGTCAGATCGGGGGGGGGTCTCGAGCAGTACTTC
CASSLGLVRSGGGLEQYF
>TRBJ1-2|medium-sized|NA|TRBV20-1
TGCAGTGTCACAGAGGTTGCATATGGCTACACCTTC
CSVTEVAYGYTF